Each of the 14 T cell receptor beta chains below was sequenced from the same sample in a study of cytomegalovirus exposure and HLA in healthy donors. The PCR had 60 Vbeta and 13 Jbeta primers. Profiled with immunoSEQ multiplex PCR; TCRdb holds only in-frame clones, not every one. The data hold 150,000 to 200,000 clones, with approximately 80% observed a single time. Sequencing was done on a sample of PBMCs. The receptors were sampled from a woman between 18 and 29 years old in good health and CMV-seropositive.

V gene TRBV27 combines with J gene TRBJ2-1; TRBD2 agrees at 11 bases. From germline, CDR1 is MNHEY and CDR2 SMNVEV (reference sequence). V gave up 6 bases and J gave up 7 bases; unmatched junction bases: 8. The length of the CDR3 is 15 residues. CDR3: CASSLSTSGVNEQFF. In nucleotides, the CDR3 is TGTGCCAGCAGCCTATCGACTAGCGGGGTTAATGAGCAGTTCTTC.

The chain is built from TRBV10-3 and TRBJ2-5; 10 nucleotides match TRBD2. This CDR3 has 15 amino acids. Germline trimming cut 3 bases from V and 3 bases from J; bases unmatched to any gene: 4. Germline V lookup: CDR1 ENHRY, CDR2 SYGVKD. The CDR3 region is CAISDPGLAEETQYF. The CDR3 bases are TGTGCCATCAGTGACCCCGGACTAGCGGAAGAGACCCAGTACTTC.

The rearrangement links TRBV7-6 to TRBJ2-7; 9 bases line up with TRBD1. The CDR3 spans 18 residues. Trimming took 1 base from V and 3 from J; bases not matched to a gene: 13. From germline, CDR1 is SGHVS and CDR2 FNYEAQ. The DNA of the CDR3 is TGTGCCAGCAGCTTAGGGGTAGGAACAGGGGGCCTTGACTACGAGCAGTACTTC. Its protein is CASSLGVGTGGLDYEQYF.

V is TRBV7-9 and J is TRBJ1-6, with D unclear. Germline V gives CDR1 SEHNR, CDR2 FQNEAQ (reference sequence). V lost 4 bases and J 12 bases, leaving 13 bases between the germline ends. The length of the CDR3 is 13 residues. The CDR3 protein is CASSYGLTVPLHF. The CDR3 DNA follows: TGTGCCAGCAGCTACGGACTGACTGTACCCCTCCACTTT.

The genes are TRBV28 and TRBJ2-7; D possibly corresponds to TRBD2 (6 bases). The germline CDR1 and CDR2 sequences are MDHEN and SYDVKM. CDR3 length: 14 amino acids. The V gene lost 4 bases and the J gene lost 0 bases, with 10 bases spanning the gap. The CDR3, as DNA: TGTGCCAGCAGTTGGGAGGCAGACTCCTACGAGCAGTACTTC. It specifies CASSWEADSYEQYF.

The chain employs TRBV11-2 and TRBJ1-5; TRBD1 is a possible D gene (6 bases). This CDR3 is built from 15 residues. Germline values: CDR1 SGHAT, CDR2 FQNNGV. Trimming removed 4 bases from V and 4 bases from J, with 14 bases in between. CDR3: CASSSGAGRNQPQHF. DNA for the CDR3: TGTGCCAGCAGCTCAGGGGCCGGGAGGAATCAGCCCCAGCATTTT.

V and J are TRBV15 and TRBJ2-3; a possible D gene is TRBD2 (5 bases). Germline values: CDR1 LNHNV, CDR2 YYDKDF (reference sequence). The length of the CDR3 is 13 residues. Trimming left V 2 bases short and J 6 bases short, with 9 bases between. CDR3 residues: CATSRIPGDTQYF. CDR3 coding DNA: TGTGCCACCAGCAGAATCCCGGGGGATACGCAGTATTTT. The full variable domain, completed using reference TRBV15 and TRBJ2-3, is DAMVIQNPRYQVTQFGKPVTLSCSQTLNHNVMYWYQQKSSQAPKLLFHYYDKDFNNEADTPDNFQSRRPNTSFCFLDIRSPGLGDTAMYLCATSRIPGDTQYFGPGTRLTVL.

On this clone itself: Within the sample, other DNA sequences also encode this same CDR3. The gene calls are TRBV4-2 and TRBJ2-3, with 7 bases lining up with TRBD2. Germline loops: CDR1 LGHNA, CDR2 YNFKEQ. Trimming removed 1 base from V and 0 bases from J; junction bases left unmatched: 1. The CDR3 length is 15 residues. The CDR3 sequence is CASSQAGGSTDTQYF. The CDR3 nucleotides are TGTGCCAGCAGCCAAGCGGGGGGAAGCACAGATACGCAGTATTTT.

The chain combines TRBV18 with TRBJ1-4; 7 bases match TRBD1. Germline CDR1 reads KGHSH; CDR2 reads LQKENI. After removal of 2 bases from V and 4 bases from J, the junction contained 7 bases not matched to a gene. This CDR3 region has 16 residues. The CDR3 nucleotides read TGTGCCAGCTCACCAGGACAGGATATCTTTAATGAAAAACTGTTTTTT. Its translation: CASSPGQDIFNEKLFF.

In this sample, this clone turned up a few times. The rearrangement links TRBV18 to TRBJ1-3; weak D call: TRBD1 (5 bases). V shed 4 bases and J shed 2 bases, with 9 bases lying between them. The germline V gene has CDR1 KGHSH and CDR2 LQKENI. The CDR3 sequence is 14 residues long. CDR3 in amino acids: CASSQSTAGNTIYF. CDR3 in DNA: TGTGCCAGCTCACAATCGACAGCTGGAAACACCATATATTTT.

The chain joins TRBV7-3 to TRBJ1-1, with unresolved D. The germline CDR1 and CDR2 sequences are SGHTA and FQGTGA. Deletions cut 0 bases from V and 0 bases from J, with 8 bases between. This CDR3 has 15 amino acids. DNA for the CDR3: TGTGCCAGCAGCTTAACTGGCAGATTGAACACTGAAGCTTTCTTT. Its protein product is CASSLTGRLNTEAFF.

The V gene is TRBV7-6, the J gene TRBJ2-1; 12 positions match TRBD2. Germline V CDR1 and CDR2: SGHVS, FNYEAQ. CDR3 length: 16 amino acids. V was pared by 6 bases and J by 7 bases, with 10 bases of the junction left unmatched. The CDR3 is CASRESSGGAGNEQFF. The CDR3 DNA is TGTGCCAGCAGGGAGTCTAGCGGGGGGGCCGGGAATGAGCAGTTCTTC. Complete variable domain (other parts from reference TRBV7-6 and TRBJ2-1): GAGVSQSPRYKVTKRGQDVALRCDPISGHVSLYWYRQALGQGPEFLTYFNYEAQQDKSGLPNDRFSAERPEGSISTLTIQRTEQRDSAMYRCASRESSGGAGNEQFFGPGTRLTVL.

Of note for this clone: An end of the junction differs from the germline gene, which may be a read error. The chain carries TRBV6-1 and TRBJ1-2, with a possible D match to TRBD1 (6 bases). CDR3 length: 18 residues. Germline CDR1 MNHNS, CDR2 SASEGT. The CDR3 here is CASGEDRWDTRDNYGYTF. The CDR3, as DNA: TGTGCCAGCGGTGAGGATCGTTGGGACACGCGTGACAACTATGGCTACACCTTC.

This chain links TRBV11-3 with TRBJ2-4; D may be TRBD1 (6 bases). CDR3 size: 18 residues. Germline V CDR1 and CDR2: SGHNT, YENEEA. V was trimmed by 1 base and J by 0 bases, leaving 16 bases between them. CDR3 residues: CASSLGGRKGLAKNIQYF. The CDR3 bases are TGTGCCAGCAGCTTAGGGGGGCGTAAGGGATTAGCCAAAAACATTCAGTACTTC.